This T cell receptor (beta chain) was identified in a study of blood T cells in healthy people across ages (dated by TCRdb to between 2014 and 2017). About the full investigation: Template switching captured roughly one uniquely barcoded TCR beta cDNA molecule per two T cells in model experiments. Using deep sequencing normalized with unique cDNA molecular identifiers, the study measured how TCR beta repertoire diversity changes with age. Donors were grouped into four age groups: young (average about 15 years), middle-aged (approximately 41), aged (around 60) and long-lived (over 80). To avoid experimental bias, donors of different ages were randomly spread across the sequencing lanes. For two donors (one aged 18 to 30 and one aged 80 or older), the study analyzed two additional independent replicas of 1 million unique cDNA reads from the same blood draw.

Results and caveats for the whole study, not just this receptor: Compared with the aged group, the long-lived group had more naive CD4+ T cells, fewer expanded clones and increased TCR diversity, suggesting age selection. The CMV infection status of donors was not known, potentially confounding age-related changes in expanded clonotypes. Estimates of total diversity based on one million sequenced T cells were considered lower bounds and underestimates. Since profiling was done on bulk unsorted PBMCs, naive and antigen-experienced compartments could not be conclusively compared. As age increased, observed TCR beta diversity per million T cells dropped in a roughly linear way, and a significant reduction was already evident by age approximately 40. A strong correlation was found between observed TCR beta diversity and the percentage of naive T cells measured by flow cytometry.

Library construction relied on 5' RACE. The sample was run on an Illumina HiSeq 2500. A second PCR of roughly 7 to 12 cycles was run with a J-beta primer mix and a sample-barcoded 5' primer. A template-switch 5' adaptor carrying 12 random nucleotides introduced a unique molecular identifier onto each TCR beta cDNA molecule. Each sample yielded at least 2.5 million CDR3-containing paired-end reads. The Mint cDNA synthesis kit, primed by a TRBC-specific oligonucleotide, was used to synthesize first-strand cDNA from all RNA. After uracil-DNA glycosylase treatment, a first 18-cycle PCR used universal primers M1SS and BC2_uni_R on all cDNA. In the authors' own workflow: Normalization of each sample was performed by random selection of 1 million high-quality reads, each carrying a distinct molecular identifier. Reads with shared molecular identifiers were discarded instead of being binned into consensus sequences. CDR3 identification, clonotype clustering and error correction used MiTCR with a Q25 quality threshold and the strictest error-elimination algorithm. A nonparametric unseen species model with Euler transformation was used to estimate a lower bound on total TCR beta diversity. TCRdb reworked the public reads: Q25 trimming with fastp, MiXCR clone assembly, productive beta chains retained. Each CDR3 protein gets just one entry, which takes the most common genes and DNA from the rows behind it. TCRdb's processing, not the authors', yielded these V and J calls. This sample gives fewer than 950,000 distinct CDR3 sequences in total; under 40% of them show up just once. 10% to 15% of the sample lies in the top ten.

Trimming at the junction amounts to 3 bases on V and 5 bases on J, and the germline ends lie 13 bases apart. Via the germline V gene (reference sequence), CDR1 is SEHNR and CDR2 FQNEAQ. The CDR3 runs 15 residues from the cysteine to the phenylalanine. Only the CDR3 DNA stays, 45 bases, in frame from base 1. The donors were roughly 40 Caucasian individuals from Russia, aged roughly 6 to 100 years, who were systemically healthy. Around 10 milliliters of peripheral blood were collected from each donor into EDTA-treated Vacutainer tubes. PBMCs were isolated by Ficoll-Paque density-gradient centrifugation, with at least 7 million obtained per sample. Total RNA, at least 5.5 micrograms per sample, was extracted from PBMCs with Trizol reagent. For every donor, flow cytometry on a PBMC aliquot measured the percentage of naive CD45RAhigh/CD27high T cells. Regarding this clonotype: Its antigen remains unidentified. No quality values exist for individual bases; no much larger clone is one base distant.

The chain employs TRBV7-9 and TRBJ1-4; no confident D gene assignment can be made. This sequence originates from a young man in good health. Sequencing was carried out using blood. The DNA reads TGTGCCAGCAGCTTTCGACTGGATCTAAATGAAAAACTGTTTTTT. Its product reads: CASSFRLDLNEKLFF.